The source of this TCR beta chain is a study of Graves' ophthalmopathy and Graves' hyperthyroidism listed by TCRdb under 2018. Background for the entire study: Peripheral blood was collected at initial diagnosis, prior to any treatment. To tell Graves' ophthalmopathy apart from Graves' hyperthyroidism, and to predict which patients would progress to ophthalmopathy, the study relied on TCR beta repertoire signatures. In total, over 130 blood samples were TCR-sequenced: 43 ophthalmopathy, some 75 hyperthyroidism and some 17 hyperthyroidism-to-ophthalmopathy patients. To explore V-J signatures that distinguish ophthalmopathy from hyperthyroidism, a discovery set of about a hundred patients was enrolled, made up of 40 to 45 with ophthalmopathy and roughly 55 with stable hyperthyroidism. An independent validation cohort comprised 18 to 20 hyperthyroidism patients and over 15 patients who later progressed from hyperthyroidism to ophthalmopathy. In roughly six hyperthyroidism patients, T-cell repertoires of thyroid tissue and blood were compared. Following sampling, methimazole starting at 30 mg daily was administered to hyperthyroidism patients, and high-dose intravenous methylprednisolone was administered to ophthalmopathy patients. For training and testing, the roughly 97 patients in the discovery cohort were randomly divided in a 7:3 ratio.

A patient counted as having stable hyperthyroidism if there was no progression to ophthalmopathy within 18 months of follow-up. Hyperthyroidism patients were newly diagnosed, with disease duration under 2 months, and aged 18 to 65 years. Patients were excluded if they had other autoimmune diseases, uncontrolled infections, pregnancy or lactation. Clinical symptoms, serum thyroxine, TRAb, thyroid ultrasound and orbital computed tomography were used for diagnosis. Using Ficoll-Paque density gradient centrifugation, PBMCs were isolated from 9.5 to 10 ml of fresh peripheral blood. Total RNA was extracted with Trizol reagent and quality-checked on an Agilent 2100 Bioanalyzer. This clonotype was detected many times. Its antigen target is currently unknown. No much larger clonotype is one base removed from it; base qualities were not supplied. TCR beta CDR3 regions were amplified from RNA transcripts for repertoire sequencing. A first-round RT-PCR used HTBI primers with the Qiagen OneStep RT-PCR kit, followed by a second-round multiplex PCR, size selection and purification. Libraries were sequenced paired-end with 100 bp reads on an Illumina HiSeq2000. The study's processing was this. SOAPnuke was used to process the reads, throwing out any read that had adapters, had uncalled bases, had a mean Phred below 15, or lacked an exact constant-primer or identifier match. COPE v1.2.5 was used to merge the high-quality paired reads. Clonotypes were defined as unique nucleotide sequences and were aligned to IMGT TRB V, D and J references using MiTCR v1.1. Analysis was restricted to V-J combinations with a frequency above 0.0001, which covered 99% to 99.2% of repertoires. A TCR clonal expansion and chaos score per V-J combination was defined as the ratio of F50 clonal expansion to chaos observed in the TCRdist matrix. Welch's t-statistics and random forest were used to reduce features to about a dozen V-J combinations, which were fed into a naive Bayes classifier. The similarity between thyroid and blood repertoires was quantified using the Morisita-Horn index. In-frame beta chains were kept once TCRdb had trimmed the public reads at Q25 with fastp and called clones with MiXCR. Identical CDR3 proteins give one entry, which carries the most common genes and DNA. These V and J calls rely on TCRdb rather than the paper's analysis. The table for this sample lists roughly 380,000 distinct CDR3 sequences; just over 15% of them were counted only once. The biggest ten clones account for 5.5% to 8% of the sample.

The study at large found these results: The 13-signature model separated ophthalmopathy from stable hyperthyroidism with 87.88% sensitivity and less than 83% specificity in cross-validation, and 80%/75% in the test set. Sample size was not statistically predetermined, and group allocation was not concealed from the investigators. In validation, the model predicted ophthalmopathy progression with nearly 71% sensitivity and roughly 72% specificity; some 13 predicted patients were CT-confirmed with GO in a median of around 6 months. Most expanded thyroid clonotypes with frequency above 0.001 were also detected in blood, suggesting blood repertoires may reflect the thyroid immune response.

Via the germline V gene, CDR1 is KGHSH and CDR2 LQKENI. Including cysteine and phenylalanine, the CDR3 has 16 amino acids. The CDR3 DNA has 48 bases and is translated from base 1. The germline ends are 12 bases apart after V is trimmed by 0 bases and J by 1 base. Rearrangement joined TRBV18 to TRBJ1-1; the D gene identity is not certain. The source is a woman aged 18-29 years with stable Graves' hyperthyroidism. Donor details come from another sample of the same person, matched by shared clones. Sequencing input: peripheral blood. At the DNA level, the sequence is TGTGCCAGCTCACCACCTACCATCGGACCGAACACTGAAGCTTTCTTT. Its protein is CASSPPTIGPNTEAFF.